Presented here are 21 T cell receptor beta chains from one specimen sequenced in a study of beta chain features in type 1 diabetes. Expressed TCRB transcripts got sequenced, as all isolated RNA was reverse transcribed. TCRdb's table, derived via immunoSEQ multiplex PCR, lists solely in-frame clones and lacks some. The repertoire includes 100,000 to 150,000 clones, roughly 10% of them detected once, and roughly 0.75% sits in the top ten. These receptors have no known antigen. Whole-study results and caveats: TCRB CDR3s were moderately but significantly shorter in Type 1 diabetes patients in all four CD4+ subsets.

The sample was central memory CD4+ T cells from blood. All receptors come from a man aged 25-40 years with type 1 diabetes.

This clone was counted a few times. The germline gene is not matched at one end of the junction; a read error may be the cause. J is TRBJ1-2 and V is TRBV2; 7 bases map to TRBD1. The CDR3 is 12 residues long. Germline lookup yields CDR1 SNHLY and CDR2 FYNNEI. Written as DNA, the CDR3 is TGTGCCAGCAGTGAAGGAAGGGGGACAGTCCTCTTC. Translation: CASSEGRGTVLF.

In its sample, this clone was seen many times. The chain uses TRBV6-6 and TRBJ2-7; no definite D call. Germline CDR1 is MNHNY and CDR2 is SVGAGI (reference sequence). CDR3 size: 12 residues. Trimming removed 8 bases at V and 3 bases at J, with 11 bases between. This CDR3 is CASSGGFYEQYF. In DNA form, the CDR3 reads TGTGCCAGCTCCGGCGGATTCTACGAGCAGTACTTC.

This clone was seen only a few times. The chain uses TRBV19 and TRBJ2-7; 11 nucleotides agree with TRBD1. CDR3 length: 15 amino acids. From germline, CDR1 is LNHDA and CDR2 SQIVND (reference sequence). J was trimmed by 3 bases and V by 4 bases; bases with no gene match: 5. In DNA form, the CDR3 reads TGTGCCAGTAGTACGATCGGGACAGGGGGCTACGAGCAGTACTTC. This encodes CASSTIGTGGYEQYF.

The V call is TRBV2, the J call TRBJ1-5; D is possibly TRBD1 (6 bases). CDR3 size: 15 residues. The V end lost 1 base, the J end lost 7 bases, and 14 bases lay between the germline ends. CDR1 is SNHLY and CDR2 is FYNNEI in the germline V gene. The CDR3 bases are TGTGCCAGCAGTGAAGAAGGGGGAGGGGCCCAGCCCCAGCATTTT. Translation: CASSEEGGGAQPQHF.

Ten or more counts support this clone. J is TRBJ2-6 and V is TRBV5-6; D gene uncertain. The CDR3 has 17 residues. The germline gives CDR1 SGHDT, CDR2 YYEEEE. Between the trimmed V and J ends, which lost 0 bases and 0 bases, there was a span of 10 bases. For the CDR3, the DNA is TGTGCCAGCAGCTTGGGCCCCCCGGGCTCTGGGGCCAACGTCCTGACTTTC. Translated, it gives CASSLGPPGSGANVLTF.

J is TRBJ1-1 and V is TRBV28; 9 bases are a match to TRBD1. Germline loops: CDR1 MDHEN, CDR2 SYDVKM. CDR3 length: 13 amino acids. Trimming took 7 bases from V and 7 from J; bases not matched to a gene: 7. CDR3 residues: CASITRQGGEAFF. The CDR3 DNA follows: TGTGCCAGCATCACCCGACAGGGGGGTGAAGCTTTCTTT.

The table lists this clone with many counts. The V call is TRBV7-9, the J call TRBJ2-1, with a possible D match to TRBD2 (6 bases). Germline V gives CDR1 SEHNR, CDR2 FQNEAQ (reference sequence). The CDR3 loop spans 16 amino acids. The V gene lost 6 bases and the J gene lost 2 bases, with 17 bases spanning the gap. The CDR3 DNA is TGTGCCAGCAGGGTCGCCGGGACTGGGCCCTACAATGAGCAGTTCTTC. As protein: CASRVAGTGPYNEQFF. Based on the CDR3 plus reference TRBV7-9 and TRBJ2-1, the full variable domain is DTGVSQNPRHKITKRGQNVTFRCDPISEHNRLYWYRQTLGQGPEFLTYFQNEAQLEKSRLLSDRFSAERPKGSFSTLEIQRTEQGDSAMYLCASRVAGTGPYNEQFFGPGTRLTVL.

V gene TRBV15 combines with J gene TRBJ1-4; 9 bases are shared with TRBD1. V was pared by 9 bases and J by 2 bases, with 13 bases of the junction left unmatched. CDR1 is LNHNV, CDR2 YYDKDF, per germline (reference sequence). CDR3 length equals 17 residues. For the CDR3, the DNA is TGTGCCACGGCACGCGGACAGGGGATAAGGACTAATGAAAAACTGTTTTTT. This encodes CATARGQGIRTNEKLFF. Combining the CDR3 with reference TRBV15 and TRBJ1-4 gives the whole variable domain DAMVIQNPRYQVTQFGKPVTLSCSQTLNHNVMYWYQQKSSQAPKLLFHYYDKDFNNEADTPDNFQSRRPNTSFCFLDIRSPGLGDTAMYLCATARGQGIRTNEKLFFGSGTQLSVL.

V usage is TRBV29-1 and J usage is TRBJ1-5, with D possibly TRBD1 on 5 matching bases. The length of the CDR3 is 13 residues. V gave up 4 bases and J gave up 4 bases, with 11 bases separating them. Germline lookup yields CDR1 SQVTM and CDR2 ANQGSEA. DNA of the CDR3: TGCAGCGTTGGGGCACAGGTTAATCAGCCCCAGCATTTT. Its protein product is CSVGAQVNQPQHF.

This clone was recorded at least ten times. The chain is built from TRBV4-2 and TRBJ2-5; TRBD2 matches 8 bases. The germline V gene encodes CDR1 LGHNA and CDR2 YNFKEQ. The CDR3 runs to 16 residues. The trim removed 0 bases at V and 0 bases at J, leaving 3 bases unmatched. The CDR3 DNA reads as TGTGCCAGCAGCCAAGAAGGTAGCGGGGACCAAGAGACCCAGTACTTC. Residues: CASSQEGSGDQETQYF.

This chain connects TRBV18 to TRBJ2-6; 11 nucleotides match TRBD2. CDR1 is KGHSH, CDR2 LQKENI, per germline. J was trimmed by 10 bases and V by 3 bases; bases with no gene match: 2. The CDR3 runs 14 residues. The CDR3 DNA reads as TGTGCCAGCTCACCTACTAGCGGGGGAAACGTCCTGACTTTC. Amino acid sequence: CASSPTSGGNVLTF. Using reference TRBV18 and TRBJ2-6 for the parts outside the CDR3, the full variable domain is NAGVMQNPRHLVRRRGQEARLRCSPMKGHSHVYWYRQLPEEGLKFMVYLQKENIIDESGMPKERFSAEFPKEGPSILRIQQVVRGDSAAYFCASSPTSGGNVLTFGAGSRLTVL.

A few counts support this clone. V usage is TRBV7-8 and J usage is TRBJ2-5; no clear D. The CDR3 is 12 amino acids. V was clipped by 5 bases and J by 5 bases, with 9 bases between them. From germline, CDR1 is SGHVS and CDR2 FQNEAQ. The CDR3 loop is CASSQYRETQYF. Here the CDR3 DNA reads TGTGCCAGCAGCCAATACCGGGAGACCCAGTACTTC.

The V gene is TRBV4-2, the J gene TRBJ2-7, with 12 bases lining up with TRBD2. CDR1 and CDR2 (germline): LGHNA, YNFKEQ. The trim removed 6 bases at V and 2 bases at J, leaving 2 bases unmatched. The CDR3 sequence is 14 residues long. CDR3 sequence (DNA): TGTGCCAGCAGACTAGCGGGGGGCGCCTACGAGCAGTACTTC. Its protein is CASRLAGGAYEQYF.

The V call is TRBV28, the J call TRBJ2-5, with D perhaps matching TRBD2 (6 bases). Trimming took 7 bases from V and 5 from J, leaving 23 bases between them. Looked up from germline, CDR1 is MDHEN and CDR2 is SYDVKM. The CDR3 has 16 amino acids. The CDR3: CASKGNPAASGETQYF. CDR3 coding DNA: TGTGCCAGCAAGGGAAATCCAGCGGCGAGCGGGGAGACCCAGTACTTC.

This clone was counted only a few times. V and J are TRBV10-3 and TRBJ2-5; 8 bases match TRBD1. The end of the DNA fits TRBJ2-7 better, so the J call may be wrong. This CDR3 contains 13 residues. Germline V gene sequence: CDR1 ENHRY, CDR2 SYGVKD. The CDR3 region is CAISGPGGSEQYF. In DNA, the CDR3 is TGTGCCATCAGTGGTCCAGGGGGCAGCGAGCAGTACTTC.

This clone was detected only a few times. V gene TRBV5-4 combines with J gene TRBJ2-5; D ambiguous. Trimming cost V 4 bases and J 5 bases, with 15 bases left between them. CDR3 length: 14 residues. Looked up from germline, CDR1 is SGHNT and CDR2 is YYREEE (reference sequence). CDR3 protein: CASSTKKETETQYF. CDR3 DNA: TGTGCCAGCAGCACTAAGAAGGAAACGGAGACCCAGTACTTC.

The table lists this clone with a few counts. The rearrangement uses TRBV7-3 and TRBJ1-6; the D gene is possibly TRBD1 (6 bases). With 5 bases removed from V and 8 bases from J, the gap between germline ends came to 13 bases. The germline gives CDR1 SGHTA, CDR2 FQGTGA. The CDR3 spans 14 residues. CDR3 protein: CASSPRAGDSPLHF. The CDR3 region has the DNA TGTGCCAGCAGCCCCCGGGCAGGGGATTCACCCCTCCACTTT.

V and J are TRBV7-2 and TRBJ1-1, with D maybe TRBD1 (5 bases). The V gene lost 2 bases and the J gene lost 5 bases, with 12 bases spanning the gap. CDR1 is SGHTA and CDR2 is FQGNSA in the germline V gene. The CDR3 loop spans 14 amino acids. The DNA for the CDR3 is TGTGCCAGCAGCTTACCGGGGGTAGGGACTGAAGCTTTCTTT. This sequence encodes CASSLPGVGTEAFF.

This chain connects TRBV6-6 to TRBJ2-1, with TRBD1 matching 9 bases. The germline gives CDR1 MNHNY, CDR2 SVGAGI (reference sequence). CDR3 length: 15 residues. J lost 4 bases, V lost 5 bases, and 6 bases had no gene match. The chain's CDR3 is CASSRDRGRYNEQFF. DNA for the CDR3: TGTGCCAGCAGTCGAGACAGGGGGAGGTACAATGAGCAGTTCTTC.

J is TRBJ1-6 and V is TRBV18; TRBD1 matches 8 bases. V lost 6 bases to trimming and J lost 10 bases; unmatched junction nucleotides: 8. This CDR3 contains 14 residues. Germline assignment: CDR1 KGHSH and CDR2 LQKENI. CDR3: CASSADRDDSPLHF. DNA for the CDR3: TGTGCCAGCTCCGCGGACAGGGACGACTCACCCCTCCACTTT.

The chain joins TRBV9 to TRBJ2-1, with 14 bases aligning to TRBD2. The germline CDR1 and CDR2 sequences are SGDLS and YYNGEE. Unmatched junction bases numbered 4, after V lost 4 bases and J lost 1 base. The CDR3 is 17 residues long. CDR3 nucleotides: TGTGCCAGCAGCCAAGGGACTAGCGGGGGATCCTACAATGAGCAGTTCTTC. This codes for CASSQGTSGGSYNEQFF.